This T cell receptor (beta chain) was retrieved from a study of shared clonotypes between healthy human individuals. V lost 0 bases to trimming and J lost 2 bases, with 13 bases between them. CDR1 and CDR2 (germline): SGHDN, FVKESK. This CDR3 spans 16 amino acids. Generated by immunoSEQ multiplex PCR, the TCRdb table keeps only in-frame clones and is missing some. This table has about 1,800,000 clones, about 95% appearing once. The naive CD8 population came from CD45RO-negative cells selected for CCR7, without terminally differentiated effector memory CD45RA+ cells. The gene calls are TRBV14 and TRBJ2-5, with a weak D call TRBD1 (5 bases). The sequenced sample consisted of naive CD8+ T cells sorted from blood. This clonotype originated in a man younger than 35 in good health. The CDR3 region is CASSQDRRAPQETQYF. CDR3 coding DNA: TGTGCCAGCAGCCAAGACCGCAGGGCCCCACAAGAGACCCAGTACTTC. Variable domain in full (rest from reference TRBV14 and TRBJ2-5): EAGVTQFPSHSVIEKGQTVTLRCDPISGHDNLYWYRRVMGKEIKFLLHFVKESKQDESGMPNNRFLAERTGGTYSTLKVQPAELEDSGVYFCASSQDRRAPQETQYFGPGTRLLVL.